This T cell receptor (beta chain) was sequenced during a study of Ad26.COV2.S vaccination and SARS-CoV-2 variants (dated by TCRdb to about 2021). Regarding the study in general: Vaccine-arm donors were drawn from COV1001, a multicentre, randomized, double-blind, placebo-controlled phase I-IIa trial of Ad26.COV2.S in healthy adults. Ad26.COV2.S was administered intramuscularly at a dose of 5x10^10 or 1x10^11 viral particles, either as one shot or as two shots given 56 days apart. TCRbeta repertoire sequencing was used to assess the specificity and breadth of SARS-CoV-2-reactive T cell receptors after Ad26.COV2.S vaccination. A total of about 30 samples were included in the TCR-sequenced set, comprising approximately 20 Ad26.COV2.S vaccine recipients, 5 placebo recipients and 8 SARS-CoV-2 convalescent individuals. Participants in the trial were split at random into five groups of five each, receiving low-dose or high-dose Ad26.COV2.S once or twice, or else placebo on both occasions. Investigators remained blinded to trial group allocation during experiments and outcome assessment. The paper's findings and limits, for the study overall: The authors noted that the TCR breadth and depth analyses may have underestimated total T cell responses. The study was not powered to compare responses between vaccine doses or regimens. Non-spike TCR breadth was comparable between vaccine and placebo recipients, consistent with the vaccine containing only spike. Compared with placebo recipients, Ad26.COV2.S recipients showed higher spike-specific TCR breadth (P = 0.0014). After vaccination, spike-specific CD8+ and CD4+ T cell responses were reported to show substantial breadth.

The immunoSEQ Assay was the method used to sequence TCRbeta CDR3 regions. After extraction, genomic DNA underwent amplification by bias-controlled multiplex PCR, followed by high-throughput sequencing. The study's own analysis went as follows. To quantify the absolute abundance of every unique TCRbeta CDR3 region, sequences were collapsed and filtered. T cell fraction was estimated by normalizing TCRbeta template counts to usable DNA, which was measured by amplifying reference genes present in all nucleated cells. Repertoire TCRs were annotated as SARS-CoV-2-specific when V gene, CDR3 amino acid sequence and J gene were exactly matched to a known reactive TCR set. MIRA supplied the reference SARS-CoV-2 TCR set, which was filtered for enrichment in COVID-19-positive ImmuneCODE repertoires so that public or cross-reactive TCRs were removed. Using the MIRA antigens, annotated TCRs were further analysed by specific ORF or by position within an ORF. Depth was the summed frequency of annotated unique rearrangements, while breadth was defined as annotated unique rearrangements over total unique productive rearrangements. Two-sided Wilcoxon rank-sum tests were applied when comparing TCR breadth between groups. The source is immuneACCESS, and TCRdb retained only in-frame sequences with V and J called. Part of the clones is not carried over; for the studies checked, unresolved V genes explain less than half of this, and the remainder is unexplained. Clone size and V and J calls were adopted from that table, with D and trimming inferred from the DNA. The sample contains some 300,000 clones, 86% of them found a single time. Roughly 1.9% of the sample belongs to the ten largest clones.

Interpreted using the paper, the treatment or condition label stands for: 15 to 20 received Ad26.COV2.S at low or high dose, single or two shots; 5 received placebo; per-sample allocation not given. For vaccine and placebo recipients, the sequenced repertoires came from samples collected on day 63 after the first injection. Cohort 1b enrolled roughly 25 adults aged 18-55 years at a single site in Boston, USA, between 29 July and 7 August 2020. Ad26.COV2.S was a replication-incompetent adenovirus type 26 vector that expressed a prefusion-stabilized SARS-CoV-2 spike protein derived from the original Wuhan strain. The CDR3 starts with the cysteine, ends with the phenylalanine, and has 12 residues. Of all the DNA, just the CDR3 is kept, 36 bases in frame from base 1. V drops 4 bases and J drops 5 bases, leaving 7 bases in between. With respect to this clone: The target of this receptor is not known. One base away there is no much larger clone; base qualities are not given.

The receptor comes from a person between 18 and 59 years old who received the Ad26.COV2.S COVID-19 vaccine or a placebo. Recombination connected TRBV5-3 to TRBJ1-5; confidence is insufficient to name the D gene. TRBV5-3 is an ORF; its function is uncertain. The sample in question was peripheral blood, obtained in a trial of Ad26.COV2.S vaccine versus placebo. The DNA sequence is given as TGTGCCAGAAGCGTGAGCTATCAGCCCCAGCATTTT. Translated, this is CARSVSYQPQHF.